Below are 15 T cell receptor beta chains sequenced from a single sample in a study of shared clonotypes between healthy human individuals. TCRdb's copy holds only in-frame clones and misses some; the assay was immunoSEQ multiplex PCR. This sample has a few million clones; 85% to 95% occur once, and the top ten carry 0.37%. The specimen was naive CD4+ T cells from PBMCs. Subset denoted: CD45RA+ positively selected. These receptors came from a young man in good health. Some clones in this sample may be carry-over from other donors' samples.

The chain uses TRBV7-9 and TRBJ1-2, with 8 bases fitting TRBD1. V lost 3 bases, J lost 6 bases, and 12 bases stayed unmatched. Germline lookup yields CDR1 SEHNR and CDR2 FQNEAQ (reference sequence). This CDR3 contains 16 residues. CDR3 DNA: TGTGCCAGCAGCTTGGACGGGACAGGTCCTAGGGATGGCTACACCTTC. Residues: CASSLDGTGPRDGYTF.

The genes are TRBV28 and TRBJ2-7; no definite D call. Trimming stripped 8 bases from V and 4 bases from J, with 18 bases between. The CDR3 sequence is 14 residues long. Germline V gene sequence: CDR1 MDHEN, CDR2 SYDVKM. CDR3 protein: CASGDVGSPYEQYF. CDR3 nucleotide sequence: TGTGCCAGCGGCGATGTGGGGTCCCCATACGAGCAGTACTTC.

The chain employs TRBV7-3 and TRBJ2-7; tentative D call: TRBD1 (7 bases). The CDR3 consists of 15 residues. Germline V gene lookup returns CDR1 SGHTA and CDR2 FQGTGA. The V end was cut by 0 bases, the J end by 6 bases, with 15 bases between. The CDR3 DNA follows: TGTGCCAGCAGCTTAACTGGGGGCGGGACAGCCGAGCAGTACTTC. It codes for CASSLTGGGTAEQYF.

This chain joins TRBV21-1 and TRBJ1-2. TRBV21-1 is assigned pseudogene status. The CDR3 runs 14 residues. The CDR3 region has the DNA TGTGCCAGCAGCAAAGGCCCCGAACACTATGGCTACACCTTC. Translating it yields CASSKGPEHYGYTF.

This sequence joins TRBV5-4 and TRBJ2-2; possibly TRBD1 or TRBD2 for D (7 bases each). Trimming stripped 3 bases from V and 2 bases from J, with 17 bases between. CDR1 is SGHNT, CDR2 YYREEE, per germline (reference sequence). This CDR3 has 17 amino acids. The CDR3 sequence is CASSSGGQATNTGELFF. As DNA, the CDR3 is TGTGCCAGCAGCTCGGGAGGACAGGCGACCAACACCGGGGAGCTGTTTTTT.

This chain links TRBV9 with TRBJ2-7; possibly TRBD1 for D (6 bases). CDR1 is SGDLS and CDR2 is YYNGEE in the germline V gene. Trimming left V 0 bases short and J 2 bases short, with 12 bases between. This CDR3 region has 15 residues. The CDR3 reads CASSVAAGDTYEQYF. CDR3 bases: TGTGCCAGCAGCGTAGCTGCAGGGGATACCTACGAGCAGTACTTC.

V is TRBV2 and J is TRBJ1-2; D gene uncertain. V was clipped by 3 bases and J by 0 bases, with 11 bases between them. The CDR3 contains 15 residues. Germline V lookup: CDR1 SNHLY, CDR2 FYNNEI. The CDR3 loop reads CASSDIAGANYGYTF. DNA of the CDR3: TGTGCCAGCAGTGACATAGCGGGAGCTAACTATGGCTACACCTTC.

The rearrangement links TRBV28 to TRBJ2-6; D unclear. V was cut by 6 bases and J by 0 bases, with 12 bases left in between. CDR3 size: 16 residues. Germline V gives CDR1 MDHEN, CDR2 SYDVKM. The DNA of the CDR3 is TGTGCCAGCAGCCTCCCAACTCCCTCTGGGGCCAACGTCCTGACTTTC. Protein: CASSLPTPSGANVLTF.

The chain recombines TRBV10-3 with TRBJ2-6, with 10 bases identical to TRBD1. Germline V CDR1 and CDR2: ENHRY, SYGVKD. Trimming took 6 bases from V and 1 from J; bases not matched to a gene: 6. The CDR3 totals 17 residues. The CDR3 reads CAIRDRGSGSGANVLTF. In DNA form, the CDR3 reads TGTGCCATCAGGGACAGGGGGAGTGGTTCTGGGGCCAACGTCCTGACTTTC.

The rearrangement links TRBV6-1 to TRBJ1-2; the D gene is possibly TRBD1 (5 bases). The CDR3 extends over 14 amino acids. V was shortened by 4 bases and J by 6 bases, with 15 bases between the two germline ends. Germline loops: CDR1 MNHNS, CDR2 SASEGT. The CDR3, as DNA: TGTGCCAGCAGTGCCGAGGCAGGGAACGATGGCTACACCTTC. It encodes CASSAEAGNDGYTF.

The chain carries TRBV7-2 and TRBJ2-6, with 10 bases matching TRBD1. This CDR3 comprises 18 residues. With V trimmed by 5 bases and J by 3 bases, 10 bases remained unmatched. CDR1 and CDR2 (germline): SGHTA, FQGNSA. The CDR3 nucleotides are TGTGCCAGCAGCCTAAGACAGGGGGCCTTCTTTGGGGCCAACGTCCTGACTTTC. It yields the protein CASSLRQGAFFGANVLTF.

This sequence joins TRBV12-2 and TRBJ1-1; the table gives TRBD1 as D, unverified against the DNA. TRBV12-2 is listed as a pseudogene. CDR3 length equals 17 residues. In nucleotides, the CDR3 is TGTGCAAGTCGCTTACGACAGGGGGCGTTTATTATCACTGAAGCTTTCTTT. This gives the protein CASRLRQGAFIITEAFF.

This clone was found a few times. The same CDR3 also results from other DNA sequences found in this sample. The chain carries TRBV29-1 and TRBJ2-7; 8 nucleotides align to TRBD2. The CDR3 is made up of 15 amino acids. Trimming cost V 2 bases and J 1 base; bases outside gene matches: 7. CDR1 and CDR2 (germline): SQVTM, ANQGSEA. The CDR3 DNA sequence: TGCAGCGTTGAACTAGCGAGCGGGAGTTCCTACGAGCAGTACTTC. This codes for CSVELASGSSYEQYF.

V gene TRBV6-1 combines with J gene TRBJ2-2, with 10 bases matching TRBD1. There are 14 residues in the CDR3. Per the germline V gene, CDR1 is MNHNS and CDR2 is SASEGT. V lost 8 bases and J lost 3; bases outside the gene matches: 3. The DNA for the CDR3 is TGTGCCAGCGAGACAGGGGGCGACACCGGGGAGCTGTTTTTT. Its translation is CASETGGDTGELFF.

The chain employs TRBV11-3 and TRBJ2-1; D may be TRBD2 (5 bases). This CDR3 is built from 15 residues. Germline assignment: CDR1 SGHNT and CDR2 YENEEA. The V end was cut by 1 base, the J end by 3 bases, with 10 bases between. Written as DNA, the CDR3 is TGTGCCAGCAGCTTAGGGGGAGTAGTCTACAATGAGCAGTTCTTC. Its translation: CASSLGGVVYNEQFF.